The 23 T cell receptor beta chains reported below all come from one sample, sequenced in a study of T-cell memory formation after mild COVID-19. TCRdb re-called the 5' RACE reads through MiXCR, storing one row per CDR3 protein. The top ten clones hold 20% to 25% of a sample with about 430,000 distinct CDR3 sequences, 15% to 20% of them seen once. Sequenced: PBMCs or a T cell subset sorted from them (not recorded which). The receptor source for this set is a man in his late teens or twenties who had mild COVID-19 (a few samples of this study predate the infection). Cell type and time point are not known.

The chain has TRBV4-3 and TRBJ2-1, with 9 bases fitting TRBD2. There are 19 residues in the CDR3. V shed 3 bases and J 0 bases; nucleotides not matched to a gene: 12. Germline V gene data show CDR1 as LGHNA and CDR2 as YSLEER. CDR3 nucleotides: TGCGCCAGCAGCCACGCCCGATTTGGTAGCGGGAGCTCCTACAATGAGCAGTTCTTC. It specifies CASSHARFGSGSSYNEQFF.

The rearrangement joins TRBV29-1 to TRBJ1-2, with TRBD1 as a possible D gene (6 bases). The CDR3 runs to 14 residues. Trimming cost V 8 bases and J 2 bases, with 18 bases left between them. Germline V gives CDR1 SQVTM, CDR2 ANQGSEA. The CDR3 loop is CSISGRGANYGYTF. DNA for the CDR3: TGCAGCATCTCTGGCCGGGGGGCGAACTATGGCTACACCTTC.

This sequence joins TRBV20-1 and TRBJ2-5; 7 bases agree with TRBD2. With 6 bases clipped from V and 1 base from J, the junction kept 5 bases outside the gene matches. The CDR3 has 13 amino acids. Germline V gene lookup returns CDR1 DFQATT and CDR2 SNEGSKA (reference sequence). CDR3 sequence: CSASGLIQETQYF. The CDR3 nucleotides read TGCAGTGCCTCGGGACTAATCCAAGAGACCCAGTACTTC.

J is TRBJ2-5 and V is TRBV5-1, with D possibly matching TRBD2 (5 bases). The CDR3 covers 15 residues. Germline V gene lookup returns CDR1 SGHRS and CDR2 YFSETQ. Trimming removed 0 bases from V and 0 bases from J, with 9 bases in between. This CDR3 reads CASSLVTRDQETQYF. CDR3 in DNA: TGCGCCAGCAGCTTGGTCACGCGGGACCAAGAGACCCAGTACTTC.

This clonotype was seen more than once but under ten times. V is TRBV2 and J is TRBJ2-7, with 14 positions matching TRBD2. Germline V lookup: CDR1 SNHLY, CDR2 FYNNEI. The CDR3 consists of 13 residues. CDR3 in DNA: TGTGCCAGCAGTGGAAGGACTAGCGGGGGGCCCCGCGTC. Its protein product is CASSGRTSGGPRV.

This clonotype was found a few times. V is TRBV28 and J is TRBJ1-2; no clear D gene. With 5 bases removed from V and 7 bases from J, the gap between germline ends came to 8 bases. The CDR3 runs to 11 residues. The germline V gene encodes CDR1 MDHEN and CDR2 SYDVKM. The CDR3 reads CASSHPRGYTF. In nucleotides, the CDR3 is TGTGCCAGCAGTCACCCCCGTGGCTACACCTTC.

The rearrangement uses TRBV6-5 and TRBJ2-3; D may be TRBD1 (6 bases). This CDR3 comprises 15 residues. The germline gives CDR1 MNHEY, CDR2 SVGAGI. Trimming shortened V by 8 bases and J by 2 bases, and 17 bases separated the two germline ends. CDR3 DNA: TGTGCCAGCGGAAAAGGAGACAGGTACACAGATACGCAGTATTTT. Amino acids: CASGKGDRYTDTQYF.

This clonotype was seen a few times. The chain employs TRBV4-3 and TRBJ1-2, with 9 bases fitting TRBD1. CDR1 LGHNA and CDR2 YSLEER come from the germline V gene. V shed 1 base and J 3 bases; nucleotides not matched to a gene: 3. The CDR3 sequence is 15 residues long. The CDR3 protein is CASSQGTGEYYGYTF. The CDR3 region has the DNA TGCGCCAGCAGCCAAGGGACAGGGGAGTACTATGGCTACACCTTC.

The table lists this clonotype with a few counts. V and J are TRBV7-2 and TRBJ2-5; no definite D call. CDR3 size: 16 residues. Germline CDR1 SGHTA, CDR2 FQGNSA. The ends were cut back, 6 bases at V and 1 base at J, with 18 bases in the middle. The CDR3 nucleotides are TGTGCCAGCAGTTACGCCGTGATTGGCCTCCAAGAGACCCAGTACTTC. This sequence encodes CASSYAVIGLQETQYF. Full variable domain (missing parts from reference TRBV7-2 and TRBJ2-5): GAGVSQSPSNKVTEKGKDVELRCDPISGHTALYWYRQSLGQGLEFLIYFQGNSAPDKSGLPSDRFSAERTGGSVSTLTIQRTQQEDSAVYLCASSYAVIGLQETQYFGPGTRLLVL.

This clonotype has more than one count but fewer than ten. This chain links TRBV4-2 with TRBJ2-1; maybe TRBD2 (6 bases). Germline loops: CDR1 LGHNA, CDR2 YNFKEQ. This CDR3 comprises 16 residues. Trimming shortened V by 6 bases and J by 6 bases, and 21 bases separated the two germline ends. In DNA form, the CDR3 reads TGTGCCAGCAGACACTACGGGATAGCGGACTCCAATGAGCAGTTCTTC. Residues: CASRHYGIADSNEQFF.

This clonotype was picked up many times. V gene TRBV28 combines with J gene TRBJ1-2, with 9 bases identical to TRBD1. The CDR3 loop spans 14 amino acids. Germline CDR1 and CDR2: MDHEN and SYDVKM. J gave up 4 bases and V 3 bases, and 3 bases lay outside the gene matches. CDR3 coding DNA: TGTGCCAGCAGTTTTTTGGACAGGGGCTATGGCTACACCTTC. This translates into CASSFLDRGYGYTF.

This clonotype was picked up many times. V and J are TRBV7-9 and TRBJ2-3, with D maybe TRBD2 (6 bases). The V gene lost 5 bases and the J gene lost 4 bases, with 16 bases spanning the gap. This CDR3 is built from 15 residues. The germline CDR1 and CDR2 sequences are SEHNR and FQNEAQ (reference sequence). The CDR3 region has the DNA TGTGCCAGCAGCCCCCGGGACTCGGACGCAGATACGCAGTATTTT. Protein sequence: CASSPRDSDADTQYF.

This chain connects TRBV7-9 to TRBJ1-4; D call uncertain. The CDR3 runs 14 residues. Germline CDR1 is SEHNR and CDR2 is FQNEAQ (reference sequence). V was shortened by 2 bases and J by 4 bases, with 8 bases between the two germline ends. The CDR3 sequence is CASSLQASNEKLFF. The DNA for the CDR3 is TGTGCCAGCAGCTTACAGGCCAGTAATGAAAAACTGTTTTTT.

This chain joins TRBV30 and TRBJ2-3; D might be TRBD2 (6 bases). V was shortened by 0 bases and J by 5 bases, with 18 bases between the two germline ends. CDR3 length equals 16 residues. Germline CDR1 is GTSNPN and CDR2 is SVGIG (reference sequence). The CDR3 nucleotides read TGTGCCTGGAGTGTATTGTCAGGGACTGTCGGAGATACGCAGTATTTT. Amino acids: CAWSVLSGTVGDTQYF.

This clonotype was found a few times. The chain uses TRBV29-1 and TRBJ1-2, with TRBD1 matching over 8 bases. Germline CDR1 SQVTM, CDR2 ANQGSEA. This CDR3 is built from 13 residues. V gave up 4 bases and J gave up 7 bases; unmatched junction bases: 8. CDR3 bases: TGCAGCGTTGTGCTAGCAGGGGGCTTTGGCTACACCTTC. This gives the protein CSVVLAGGFGYTF.

This clonotype was picked up a small number of times. The chain links TRBV5-1 to TRBJ2-7, with D hard to call. The CDR3 consists of 14 residues. Germline CDR1 is SGHRS and CDR2 is YFSETQ. V was pared by 2 bases and J by 3 bases, with 12 bases between. CDR3 DNA: TGCGCCAGCAGCTTCGGAAAGGGTAGCTACGAGCAGTACGTC. It is translated as CASSFGKGSYEQYV.

A few counts support this clonotype. CDR3 nucleotides: TGTGCCAGCAGCCAACCAGAGCCTAATGAAAAACTGTTTTTT. Its protein product is CASSQPEPNEKLFF. The chain joins TRBV3-1 to TRBJ1-4, with no clear D. Germline V gene lookup returns CDR1 LGHDT and CDR2 YNNKEL (reference sequence). CDR3 size: 14 residues. V was pared by 2 bases and J by 3 bases, with 7 bases between.

The J gene is TRBJ2-2, the V gene TRBV10-3; 9 bases fit TRBD1. The CDR3 is 14 amino acids. The J segment lost 6 bases and the V segment lost 7 bases, leaving 6 bases of the junction unmatched. Germline CDR1 ENHRY, CDR2 SYGVKD. CDR3: CAITGTGRAGELFF. CDR3 nucleotides: TGTGCCATCACTGGGACAGGGAGGGCCGGGGAGCTGTTTTTT.

This clonotype appeared a few times. The CDR3 does not close with the conserved phenylalanine or tryptophan, likely indicating a read error. No DNA is shown, since the ends of the CDR3 on it are uncertain; the CDR3 is the one TCRdb lists. This chain connects TRBV3-1 to TRBJ2-1; the table gives TRBD2 as D, unverified against the DNA. Both ends counted, the CDR3 spans 9 residues. Germline V gene data show CDR1 as LGHDT and CDR2 as YNNKEL (reference sequence). CDR3 sequence: CASSRGLAG.

V gene TRBV28 combines with J gene TRBJ2-7, with unresolved D. V lost 3 bases and J 2 bases, leaving 11 bases between the germline ends. CDR1 is MDHEN, CDR2 SYDVKM, per germline. This CDR3 region has 14 residues. CDR3 bases: TGTGCCAGCAGTTTGGGGTTCGTCCCCTACGAGCAGTACTTC. It is translated as CASSLGFVPYEQYF.

This clonotype showed up just a few times. The rearrangement joins TRBV28 to TRBJ2-3; D tentatively reads TRBD1 or TRBD2 (6 bases each). The CDR3 sequence is 14 residues long. The germline gives CDR1 MDHEN, CDR2 SYDVKM. The germline V and J ends were trimmed by 7 bases and 4 bases, with 15 bases remaining between them. CDR3 residues: CASKEGGSADTQYF. CDR3 DNA: TGTGCCAGCAAAGAGGGGGGTTCCGCAGATACGCAGTATTTT.

The chain has TRBV20-1 and TRBJ2-1; tentatively, D is TRBD1 (6 bases). The ends were cut back, 6 bases at V and 4 bases at J, with 16 bases in the middle. The CDR3 has 14 amino acids. Germline values: CDR1 DFQATT, CDR2 SNEGSKA (reference sequence). CDR3 in amino acids: CSAPGTGWYNEQFF. CDR3 in DNA: TGCAGTGCCCCAGGTACAGGGTGGTACAATGAGCAGTTCTTC.

The chain is built from TRBV7-9 and TRBJ1-6; TRBD1 is a possible D gene (5 bases). The V and J ends lost 3 bases and 7 bases respectively, with 13 bases between them. Per the germline V gene, CDR1 is SEHNR and CDR2 is FQNEAQ (reference sequence). This CDR3 has 15 residues. The CDR3 sequence is CASSFEGRGNSPLHF. DNA of the CDR3: TGTGCCAGCAGCTTCGAGGGACGGGGGAATTCACCCCTCCACTTT.